Shown below are 17 T cell receptor beta chains from a single sample sequenced in a study of cytomegalovirus exposure and HLA in healthy donors. A multiplex PCR was run with 60 Vbeta primers and 13 Jbeta primers. Assay: immunoSEQ multiplex PCR; the TCRdb copy retains only in-frame clones and omits some. This table has roughly 60,000 clones, 75% to 85% appearing once. Source material: PBMCs. The receptors were sampled from a man aged 25 to 40 in good health and CMV-seronegative.

The rearrangement links TRBV11-3 to TRBJ2-7, with a tentative D call TRBD2 (7 bases). This CDR3 has 14 amino acids. Deletions cut 3 bases from V and 3 bases from J, with 12 bases between. In germline, CDR1 is SGHNT, CDR2 YENEEA. In DNA, the CDR3 is TGTGCCAGCAGCTTGGAGGGGGGGTTCTACGAGCAGTACTTC. Translated: CASSLEGGFYEQYF.

The rearrangement joins TRBV20-1 to TRBJ2-5; D is undetermined. This CDR3 is 10 amino acids long. Between the trimmed V and J ends, which lost 6 bases and 4 bases, there was a span of 6 bases. Looked up from germline, CDR1 is DFQATT and CDR2 is SNEGSKA (reference sequence). The CDR3 nucleotides read TGCAGTGCCCTGCGAGAGACCCAGTACTTC. Residues: CSALRETQYF.

The chain carries TRBV2 and TRBJ1-2; TRBD1 matches at 9 bases. The length of the CDR3 is 15 residues. V shed 7 bases, J shed 7 bases, and the junction held 13 bases outside the gene matches. Germline loops: CDR1 SNHLY, CDR2 FYNNEI. The CDR3 reads CASTPTGGSSSGYTF. The CDR3, as DNA: TGTGCCAGCACCCCCACAGGGGGCAGTAGTAGTGGCTACACCTTC.

The chain combines TRBV13 with TRBJ2-2; 11 nucleotides line up with TRBD1. The trim removed 3 bases at V and 4 bases at J, leaving 1 base unmatched. This CDR3 region has 15 residues. The germline V gene encodes CDR1 PRHDT and CDR2 FYEKMQ (reference sequence). The CDR3 nucleotides are TGTGCCAGCAGCTTGGGGACAGGGGGCACCGGGGAGCTGTTTTTT. It codes for CASSLGTGGTGELFF.

This clone was detected only once. The genes are TRBV4-1 and TRBJ1-5; 7 bases align to TRBD1. The CDR3 spans 18 residues. V shed 7 bases, J shed 7 bases, and the junction held 22 bases outside the gene matches. Germline CDR1 and CDR2: MGHRA and YSYEKL. The CDR3 loop reads CASIGGLTGSIGGQPQHF. CDR3 DNA: TGCGCCAGCATTGGTGGTTTGACAGGGTCGATCGGTGGGCAGCCCCAGCATTTT.

The rearrangement links TRBV6-5 to TRBJ2-5; TRBD2 aligns across 12 bases. The DNA end lines up better with TRBJ2-7; the J call may be wrong. The CDR3 spans 15 residues. Looked up from germline, CDR1 is MNHEY and CDR2 is SVGAGI. The CDR3 nucleotides read TGTGCCAGCAGGCCGACTAGCGGGAGCTCCTACGAGCAGTACTTC. This encodes CASRPTSGSSYEQYF.

This chain joins TRBV5-3 and TRBJ1-6, with 7 positions matching TRBD1. TRBV5-3 is an open reading frame, and its role is uncertain. This CDR3 region has 18 residues. J gave up 0 bases and V 4 bases, and 10 bases lay outside the gene matches. The CDR3 coding sequence is TGTGCCAGAAGCATGGGGGACAGTGCGAGCTCCTATAATTCACCCCTCCACTTT. Translated, it gives CARSMGDSASSYNSPLHF.

The chain has TRBV6-6 and TRBJ1-5; 7 nucleotides match TRBD1. The V segment lost 6 bases and the J segment 4 bases; nucleotides outside the gene matches: 6. The CDR3 has 14 residues. Germline V gene lookup returns CDR1 MNHNY and CDR2 SVGAGI (reference sequence). CDR3 DNA sequence: TGTGCCAGCAGCCTTGGGACAGTTAATCAGCCCCAGCATTTT. Amino acids: CASSLGTVNQPQHF.

This chain links TRBV5-5 with TRBJ2-7, with TRBD2 matching over 7 bases. From germline, CDR1 is SGHKS and CDR2 YYEKEE (reference sequence). The V gene end was trimmed by 2 bases and the J gene end by 1 base; junction bases not matched to a gene: 6. This CDR3 is 15 amino acids long. The CDR3 sequence is CASSFEGGESYEQYF. The CDR3 bases are TGTGCCAGCAGCTTCGAGGGAGGGGAATCCTACGAGCAGTACTTC.

Only one count was recorded for this clone. V and J are TRBV7-3 and TRBJ1-6; TRBD1 is a possible D gene (6 bases). Trimming shortened V by 5 bases and J by 0 bases, and 17 bases separated the two germline ends. Germline values: CDR1 SGHTA, CDR2 FQGTGA. This CDR3 is 18 amino acids long. The CDR3 here is CASSPYQQGCSYNSPLHF. In DNA, the CDR3 is TGTGCCAGCAGCCCTTATCAACAGGGTTGCTCCTATAATTCACCCCTCCACTTT.

V gene TRBV7-2 combines with J gene TRBJ2-3, with 9 nucleotides matching TRBD2. The CDR3 sequence is 14 residues long. Germline-derived CDR1 and CDR2 are SGHTA and FQGNSA. V trimming: 3 bases; J trimming: 6 bases; junction bases outside the gene matches: 4. The CDR3 protein is CASSLAAGGDTQYF. The CDR3 bases are TGTGCCAGCAGCTTGGCTGCGGGGGGGGATACGCAGTATTTT. Complete variable domain (other parts from reference TRBV7-2 and TRBJ2-3): GAGVSQSPSNKVTEKGKDVELRCDPISGHTALYWYRQSLGQGLEFLIYFQGNSAPDKSGLPSDRFSAERTGGSVSTLTIQRTQQEDSAVYLCASSLAAGGDTQYFGPGTRLTVL.

On this clone: A junction boundary mismatches the germline segment, possibly from a read error. This chain uses TRBV6-5 with TRBJ2-2; 8 bases match TRBD2. This CDR3 region has 15 residues. Germline V CDR1 and CDR2: MNHEY, SVGAGI. CDR3 nucleotide sequence: TGTGCCAGCAGTCGACTAGCGACGGGCACCGGGGAGCCGTTTTTT. Translation gives CASSRLATGTGEPFF.

V is TRBV6-1 and J is TRBJ2-2; D might be TRBD2 (5 bases). Germline CDR1 and CDR2: MNHNS and SASEGT. The CDR3 runs 12 residues. V was shortened by 8 bases and J by 1 base, with 5 bases between the two germline ends. The CDR3 loop is CASRGNTGELFF. The CDR3 DNA follows: TGTGCCAGCCGGGGGAACACCGGGGAGCTGTTTTTT.

This rearrangement joins TRBV27 to TRBJ2-7; D not certain. V was trimmed by 4 bases and J by 2 bases, leaving 9 bases between them. CDR3 size: 13 residues. Germline CDR1 and CDR2: MNHEY and SMNVEV (reference sequence). For the CDR3, the DNA is TGTGCCAGCAGTTACGGTCCCCCCTACGAGCAGTACTTC. Amino acids: CASSYGPPYEQYF.

This chain joins TRBV6-6 and TRBJ1-1; D gene ambiguous. The CDR3 extends over 13 amino acids. Per the germline V gene, CDR1 is MNHNY and CDR2 is SVGAGI (reference sequence). V was shortened by 4 bases and J by 1 base, with 7 bases between the two germline ends. Here the CDR3 reads CASSSSTNTEAFF. The CDR3 DNA is TGTGCCAGCAGTTCATCTACGAACACTGAAGCTTTCTTT.

The chain carries TRBV2 and TRBJ2-3, with 7 bases identical to TRBD2. This CDR3 region has 16 residues. Germline values: CDR1 SNHLY, CDR2 FYNNEI. The V and J ends lost 1 base and 6 bases, in that order; junction bases with no gene match: 10. The DNA of the CDR3 is TGTGCCAGCAGTGAAGTAGGTAGCGGGCCGATGGATACGCAGTATTTT. Its protein is CASSEVGSGPMDTQYF.

The gene calls are TRBV5-5 and TRBJ2-2; TRBD1 matches 8 bases. Germline V gene lookup returns CDR1 SGHKS and CDR2 YYEKEE (reference sequence). The V segment lost 0 bases and the J segment 1 base; nucleotides outside the gene matches: 2. The CDR3 is 16 residues long. The CDR3 DNA reads as TGTGCCAGCAGCTTGGGACAGGGGCTGAACACCGGGGAGCTGTTTTTT. Protein: CASSLGQGLNTGELFF.